This note documents a single T cell receptor (beta chain) sequence. Its antigen is not known. At one of its ends the junction is not consistent with the germline gene, which may arise from a read error. Generation of bulk TCR libraries relied on previously described methods and listed TCR primers. Via MiXCR, TCRdb re-called the PCR reads, giving one row per CDR3 protein. The sample includes tens of thousands of distinct CDR3 sequences, roughly 23% of them seen just once. This record comes from a study of molecular identifiers for immune sequencing clone quantification. Study summary: Replicate experiments took RNA from around 18,000 or 91,000 naive CD8 cells, divided it five ways and sequenced four. Study-wide results and caveats: Effector cells kept over 97% of their molecules in clones above 20 RNA copies, while naive cells kept under 1% there.

The V gene's germline CDR1 is DFQATT and CDR2 SNEGSKA (reference sequence). This CDR3 spans 16 amino acids. Source material for naive CD8 libraries was about 17,000 to 1,100,000 sorted cells, with 10%, 30% or 50% RNA. V and J are TRBV20-1 and TRBJ1-5, with 8 bases lining up with TRBD1. The clonotype was recovered from a human donor in good health. Some libraries in this study had Jurkat cell RNA spiked in. Sequences were obtained from naive CD8+ T cells from blood, with Jurkat cell RNA spiked in. Sample subset: FACS-sorted CD8+CD4-CCR7+CD45RA+ naive T cells. CDR3 sequence (DNA): TGCGGTGCTAGAAGTCAAGACAGGGGACCAAATCAGCCCCAGCATTTT. Residues: CGARSQDRGPNQPQHF.